The rows below give T cell receptor beta chains drawn from one sample of a study of blood T cell repertoires in COVID-19. The assay was immunoSEQ multiplex PCR, and TCRdb's table has in-frame clones only and misses some. This table holds 150,000 to 200,000 clones, approximately 80% found once. The sample consisted of PBMCs or T cells enriched from blood (not recorded which). These receptors were taken from a man aged 55-75 years who had been exposed to COVID-19. The CDR3 runs from the conserved cysteine through the conserved F or W. A D gene is named only where the DNA matches it firmly. Clone size, where shown, is once, few, many, or a class for clones that have expanded.

>TRBV27|TRBJ2-7|NA|TRBD1
TGTGCCAGCGCCCAGGAGGGACAGGGCAATCATGGTTGGGGCGAGCAGTACTTC
CASAQEGQGNHGWGEQYF
>TRBV28|TRBJ2-7|NA|TRBD1
TGTGCCAGCTCCTCCTGGGACAGGGGGTACGAGCAGTACTTC
CASSSWDRGYEQYF
>TRBV2|TRBJ2-2|few|NA
TGTGCCAGCAGTGAAGTGTATTATAGCGGAACGAACACCGGGGAGCTGTTTTTT
CASSEVYYSGTNTGELFF
>TRBV11-2|TRBJ1-6|NA|NA
TGTGCCAGCAGCTTCGGGGGTGGTAATTCACCCCTCCACTTT
CASSFGGGNSPLHF
>TRBV21-1|TRBJ1-2|NA|NA
TGTGCCAGCAGCAAAGCGCGGATCGGGACAGGGACTCCTTGGAACTATGGCTACACCTTC
CASSKARIGTGTPWNYGYTF
>TRBV25-1|TRBJ2-1|NA|TRBD2
TGTGCCAGCACGCGGGGGACCTACAATGAGCAGTTCTTC
CASTRGTYNEQFF
>TRBV28|TRBJ2-7|once|NA
TGTGCCAGCACACTTACAGGGTCCATCGAGCAGTACTTC
CASTLTGSIEQYF
>TRBV9|TRBJ2-7|NA|NA
TGTGCCAGCAGCCCCGAGTCGTTCAGGCACGAGCAGTACTTC
CASSPESFRHEQYF
>TRBV5-8|TRBJ1-1|NA|NA
TGTGCCAGCAGCTTGAATCGGGGAATACAGAACACTGAAGCTTTCTTT
CASSLNRGIQNTEAFF
>TRBV15|TRBJ1-3|once|TRBD1
TGTGCCACCAGCGGGTGGGGACAGGGAACGTCTGGAAACACCATATATTTT
CATSGWGQGTSGNTIYF
>TRBV5-1|TRBJ1-3|few|NA
TGCGCCAGCAGCGTCGACAACTCTGGAAACACCATATATTTT
CASSVDNSGNTIYF
>TRBV3-1/TRBV3-2|TRBJ2-7|NA|NA
TGTGCCAGCAGCCAACAATCCGAGCAGTACTTC
CASSQQSEQYF
>TRBV30|TRBJ1-2|NA|NA
TGTGCCTGGAGGGCCGGGAGCGCAGCTAACTATGGCTACACCTTC
CAWRAGSAANYGYTF
>TRBV5-1|TRBJ2-1|NA|TRBD1
TGCGCCAGCAGCGCGGCCGGGACAGCTCCTAACAATGAGCAGTTCTTC
CASSAAGTAPNNEQFF
>TRBV6-5|TRBJ2-7|NA|TRBD1
TGTGCCAGCAGTCTGACAGGGGCTGCCGTGGACGAGCAGTACTTC
CASSLTGAAVDEQYF
>TRBV6-4|TRBJ1-4|NA|TRBD1
TGTGCCAGCAGTGACTCAGGGGGCGAAGGTGAAAAACTGTTTTTT
CASSDSGGEGEKLFF
>TRBV5-6|TRBJ1-4|few|TRBD1
TGTGCCAGCAGTCTACAGGGGGCGGTTAAAACTAATGAAAAACTGTTTTTT
CASSLQGAVKTNEKLFF
>TRBV5-5|TRBJ2-3|NA|TRBD1
TGTGCCAGCAGACCGCCGGGACAGGGGGCCAGGCGCAAGTATTTT
CASRPPGQGARRKYF
>TRBV19|TRBJ2-1|NA|TRBD1
TGTGCCAGTAGTCGGACAGGGACCTACAATGAGCAGTTCTTC
CASSRTGTYNEQFF
>TRBV5-1|TRBJ1-1|NA|NA
TGCGCCAGCAGCCCGCTTTCCAGAAACACTGAAGCTTTCTTT
CASSPLSRNTEAFF
>TRBV11-3|TRBJ2-7|once|NA
TGTGCCAGCAGCTCGGGAGTCGGAGGGCAGTACTTC
CASSSGVGGQYF
>TRBV6-5|TRBJ1-2|NA|NA
TGTGCCAGCAGCGGACTCAGCGGTGGCTACACCTTC
CASSGLSGGYTF